This T cell receptor beta chain was documented in a study of PD-L1 blockade in urothelial cancer (dated by TCRdb to 2016 to 2017). Background on the whole study: Therapy was started at some point between 2012 and 2014 for all patients, and atezolizumab 1,200 mg was administered intravenously every 3 weeks. About 90% of the roughly 29 patients were males with bladder-origin urothelial cancer, and about 60% of the 29 reported a prior smoking history. An ECOG performance status of 0 or 1 was recorded for the patients, and 0 to 3 prior chemotherapy regimens had been received by the patients. Blood samples were analyzed at two time points: 3 weeks after treatment start (second dose) and 6 weeks after treatment start. Blood samples yielded a median of about 150,000 T cells and more than 75,000 unique TCRs, with median clonality 0.080. The study, an exploratory multi-omic analysis, examined somatic, immune and clinical correlates of response to PD-L1 blockade with atezolizumab in urothelial cancer. Pretreatment tumor samples and matched peripheral blood, collected serially before and after atezolizumab treatment, underwent TCR sequencing. Progression-free survival longer than 6 months counted as durable clinical benefit, and TCR features were additionally tested against both progression-free and overall survival. In the same patients, whole exome sequencing and RNA sequencing of pretreatment tumors were performed in addition to TCR sequencing. Eight to ten patients achieved durable clinical benefit and fewer than 25 did not. Pretreatment blood TCR-seq was available for about 30 patients, at least one posttreatment blood collection was obtained for around 24 patients, and tumor TCR-seq was available for around 24 patients. Findings and caveats that apply to the study as a whole: Small sample size (n ≈ 27) and many exploratory analyses mean the results are intended to be hypothesis-generating. At 3 weeks after the start of treatment, tumor-associated TCR clones in peripheral blood had expanded more in patients with durable benefit (n of about 20, p = 0.022). A pretreatment peripheral blood TCR clonality below the median was linked to improved progression-free and overall survival.

For this clone: Its antigen is still unknown. The sample holds no much larger clone one base away, and base qualities are not on file.

Synthetic TCR analog templates were spiked into each PCR so that absolute template abundance could be estimated from read counts. TCRbeta CDR3 regions were amplified from genomic DNA with bias-controlled V and J gene primers using the immunoSEQ assay. Rearranged TCRbeta segments were sequenced at approximately 20X coverage. Concerning the study's data processing: Clustering was used to correct sequencing errors, and CDR3s were annotated against IMGT so that V, D and J genes could be assigned. Out-of-frame and stop-codon sequences were excluded, and only productive TCRbeta rearrangements were used in downstream analyses. Clonality was calculated as one minus the Shannon entropy normalized by the log of the number of unique productive sequences. Clones differing between time points or between blood and tumor were identified by Fisher's exact test with Benjamini-Hochberg correction at adjusted p below 0.01. Not all clones reach the TCRdb copy of this immuneACCESS table, which keeps in-frame sequences only. Checked studies attribute under half of the gap to unresolved V genes and leave the rest unexplained. V and J calls and clone size are as listed in that table; D and trimming were resolved from the DNA. The sample records 100,000 to 150,000 clones, about four fifths of which are singletons. The biggest ten clones account for roughly 3.2% of the sample.

For this chain, trimming is 1 base at the V end and 6 bases at the J end, and the number of junction bases without a gene match is 2. CDR1 and CDR2, looked up from the germline V gene (reference sequence), are LNHDA and SQIVND. From the cysteine through the phenylalanine, the CDR3 covers 14 amino acids. Only the CDR3 DNA stays, 42 bases, in frame from base 1. According to the study, the label for this sample's time point signals: pretreatment peripheral blood. The cohort comprised approximately 30 patients with locally advanced or metastatic urothelial carcinoma treated at Memorial Sloan Kettering on a trial protocol. Peripheral blood mononuclear cells were collected from each patient pretreatment and during treatment, giving between 1 and 8 total time points per patient. The Qiagen DNeasy Blood extraction kit was used to purify genomic DNA from total PBMCs and tumor samples. PBMCs were collected pretreatment and during treatment, and were isolated and stored as previously described.

Recombination linked TRBV19 to TRBJ2-1, with TRBD2 matching 8 junction bases. This receptor was obtained from a man aged 45-60 years with urothelial cancer. The starting material was PBMCs, obtained around atezolizumab (anti-PD-L1) treatment. The DNA is TGTGCCAGTAGTATAGCGGGAGGGCCCAATGAGCAGTTCTTC. This yields the protein CASSIAGGPNEQFF.